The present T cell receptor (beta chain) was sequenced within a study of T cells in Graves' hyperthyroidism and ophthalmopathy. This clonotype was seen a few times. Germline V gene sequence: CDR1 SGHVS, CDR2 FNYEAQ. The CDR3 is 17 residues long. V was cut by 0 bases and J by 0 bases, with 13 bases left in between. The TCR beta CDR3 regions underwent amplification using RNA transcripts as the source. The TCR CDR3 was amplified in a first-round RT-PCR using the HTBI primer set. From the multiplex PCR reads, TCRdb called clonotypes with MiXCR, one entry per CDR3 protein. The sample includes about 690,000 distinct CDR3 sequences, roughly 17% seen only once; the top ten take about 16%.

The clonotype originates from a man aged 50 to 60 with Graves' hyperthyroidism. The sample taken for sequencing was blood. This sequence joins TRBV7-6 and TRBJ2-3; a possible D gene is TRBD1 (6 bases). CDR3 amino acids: CASSLASPGVSTDTQYF. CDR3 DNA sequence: TGTGCCAGCAGCTTAGCAAGCCCAGGGGTTAGCACAGATACGCAGTATTTT. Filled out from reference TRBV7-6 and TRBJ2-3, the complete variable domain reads GAGVSQSPRYKVTKRGQDVALRCDPISGHVSLYWYRQALGQGPEFLTYFNYEAQQDKSGLPNDRFSAERPEGSISTLTIQRTEQRDSAMYRCASSLASPGVSTDTQYFGPGTRLTVL.